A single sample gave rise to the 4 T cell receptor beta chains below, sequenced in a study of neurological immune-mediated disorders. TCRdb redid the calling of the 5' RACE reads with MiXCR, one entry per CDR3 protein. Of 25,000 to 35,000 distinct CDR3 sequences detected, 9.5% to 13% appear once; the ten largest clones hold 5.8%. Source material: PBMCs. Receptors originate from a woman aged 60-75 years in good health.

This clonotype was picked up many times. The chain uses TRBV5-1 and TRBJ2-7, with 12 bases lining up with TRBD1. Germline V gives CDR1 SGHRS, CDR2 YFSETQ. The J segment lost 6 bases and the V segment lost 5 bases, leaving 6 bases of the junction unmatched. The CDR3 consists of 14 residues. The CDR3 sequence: CASRPGTGGAEQYF. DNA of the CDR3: TGCGCCAGCAGACCCGGGACAGGGGGCGCCGAGCAGTACTTC. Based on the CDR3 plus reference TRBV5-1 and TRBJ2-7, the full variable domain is KAGVTQTPRYLIKTRGQQVTLSCSPISGHRSVSWYQQTPGQGLQFLFEYFSETQRNKGNFPGRFSGRQFSNSRSEMNVSTLELGDSALYLCASRPGTGGAEQYFGPGTRLTVT.

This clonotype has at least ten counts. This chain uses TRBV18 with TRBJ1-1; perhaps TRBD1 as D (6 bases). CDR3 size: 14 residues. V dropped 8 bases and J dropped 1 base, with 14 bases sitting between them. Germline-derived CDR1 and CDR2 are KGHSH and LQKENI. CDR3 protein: CASLRGRGNTEAFF. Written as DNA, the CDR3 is TGTGCCAGCCTCCGGGGCAGGGGGAACACTGAAGCTTTCTTT.

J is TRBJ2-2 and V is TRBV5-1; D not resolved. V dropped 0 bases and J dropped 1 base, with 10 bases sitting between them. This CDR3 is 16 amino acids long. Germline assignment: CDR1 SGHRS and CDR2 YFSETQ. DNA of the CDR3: TGCGCCAGCAGCTTGGCGGGCCCGGGGAACACCGGGGAGCTGTTTTTT. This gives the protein CASSLAGPGNTGELFF.

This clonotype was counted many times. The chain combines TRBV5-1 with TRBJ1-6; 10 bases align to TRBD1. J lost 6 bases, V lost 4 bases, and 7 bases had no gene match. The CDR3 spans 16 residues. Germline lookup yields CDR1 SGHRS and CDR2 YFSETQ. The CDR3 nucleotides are TGCGCCAGCAGCCCGGCAGGGGACAGGGGTAATTCACCCCTCCACTTT. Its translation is CASSPAGDRGNSPLHF. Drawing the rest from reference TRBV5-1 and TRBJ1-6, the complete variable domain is KAGVTQTPRYLIKTRGQQVTLSCSPISGHRSVSWYQQTPGQGLQFLFEYFSETQRNKGNFPGRFSGRQFSNSRSEMNVSTLELGDSALYLCASSPAGDRGNSPLHFGNGTRLTVT.